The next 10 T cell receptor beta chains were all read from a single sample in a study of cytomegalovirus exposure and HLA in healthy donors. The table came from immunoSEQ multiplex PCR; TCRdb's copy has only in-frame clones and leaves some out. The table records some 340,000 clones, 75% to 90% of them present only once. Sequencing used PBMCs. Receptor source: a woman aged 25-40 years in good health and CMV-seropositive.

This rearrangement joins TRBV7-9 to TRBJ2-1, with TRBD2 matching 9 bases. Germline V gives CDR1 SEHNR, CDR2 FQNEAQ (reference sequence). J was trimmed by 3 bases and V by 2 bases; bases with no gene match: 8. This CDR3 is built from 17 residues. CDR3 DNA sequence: TGTGCCAGCAGCTTAAGTATGGCTAGCGGGATCTACAATGAGCAGTTCTTC. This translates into CASSLSMASGIYNEQFF.

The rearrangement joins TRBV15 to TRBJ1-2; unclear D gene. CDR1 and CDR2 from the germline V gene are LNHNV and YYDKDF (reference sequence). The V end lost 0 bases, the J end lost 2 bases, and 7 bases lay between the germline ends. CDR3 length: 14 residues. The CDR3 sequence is CATSRDLQNYGYTF. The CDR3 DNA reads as TGTGCCACCAGCAGAGATCTGCAGAACTATGGCTACACCTTC.

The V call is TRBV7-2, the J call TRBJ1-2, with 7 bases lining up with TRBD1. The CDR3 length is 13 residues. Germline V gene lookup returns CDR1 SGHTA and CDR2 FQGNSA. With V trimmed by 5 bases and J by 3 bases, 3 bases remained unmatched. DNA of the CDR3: TGTGCCAGCAGCATCGGACAGGACTATGGCTACACCTTC. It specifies CASSIGQDYGYTF. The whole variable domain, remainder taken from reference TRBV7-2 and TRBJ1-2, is GAGVSQSPSNKVTEKGKDVELRCDPISGHTALYWYRQSLGQGLEFLIYFQGNSAPDKSGLPSDRFSAERTGGSVSTLTIQRTQQEDSAVYLCASSIGQDYGYTFGSGTRLTVV.

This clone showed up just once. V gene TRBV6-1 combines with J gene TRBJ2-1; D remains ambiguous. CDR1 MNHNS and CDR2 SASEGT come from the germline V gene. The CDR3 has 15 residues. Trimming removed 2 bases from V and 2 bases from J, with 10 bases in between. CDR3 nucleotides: TGTGCCAGCAGTGAATCCTTAAACCCCTACAATGAGCAGTTCTTC. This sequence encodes CASSESLNPYNEQFF.

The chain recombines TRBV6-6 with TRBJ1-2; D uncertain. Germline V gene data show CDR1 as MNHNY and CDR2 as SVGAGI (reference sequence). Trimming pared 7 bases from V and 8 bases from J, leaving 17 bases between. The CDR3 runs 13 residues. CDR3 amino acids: CASTRGSALGYTF. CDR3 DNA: TGTGCCAGCACCCGGGGATCGGCGTTAGGCTACACCTTC.

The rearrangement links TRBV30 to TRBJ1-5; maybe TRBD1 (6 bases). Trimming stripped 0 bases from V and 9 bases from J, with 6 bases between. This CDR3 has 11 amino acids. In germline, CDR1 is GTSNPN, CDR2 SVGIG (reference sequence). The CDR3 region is CAWSVQGPQHF. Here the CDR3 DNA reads TGTGCCTGGAGTGTACAGGGGCCCCAGCATTTT.

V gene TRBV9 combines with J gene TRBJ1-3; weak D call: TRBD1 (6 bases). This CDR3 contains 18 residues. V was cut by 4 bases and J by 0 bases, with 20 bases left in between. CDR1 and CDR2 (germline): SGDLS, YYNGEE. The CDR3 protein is CASSPEVFGGPSGNTIYF. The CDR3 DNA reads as TGTGCCAGCAGCCCAGAAGTGTTTGGGGGCCCCTCTGGAAACACCATATATTTT.

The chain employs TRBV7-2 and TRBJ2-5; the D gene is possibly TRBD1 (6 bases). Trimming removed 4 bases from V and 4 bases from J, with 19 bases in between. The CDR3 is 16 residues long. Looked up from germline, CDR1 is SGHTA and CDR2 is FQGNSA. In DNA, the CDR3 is TGTGCCAGCAGCTCAGGGGCCCTGAGGGGTCGAGAGACCCAGTACTTC. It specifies CASSSGALRGRETQYF. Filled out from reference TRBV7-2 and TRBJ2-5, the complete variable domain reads GAGVSQSPSNKVTEKGKDVELRCDPISGHTALYWYRQSLGQGLEFLIYFQGNSAPDKSGLPSDRFSAERTGGSVSTLTIQRTQQEDSAVYLCASSSGALRGRETQYFGPGTRLLVL.

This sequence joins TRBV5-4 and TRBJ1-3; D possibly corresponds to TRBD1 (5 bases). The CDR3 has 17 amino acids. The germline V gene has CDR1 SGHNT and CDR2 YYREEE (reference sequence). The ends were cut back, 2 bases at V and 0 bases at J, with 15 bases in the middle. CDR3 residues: CASSFGRIGGSGNTIYF. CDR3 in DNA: TGTGCCAGCAGCTTTGGCCGAATCGGGGGCTCTGGAAACACCATATATTTT.

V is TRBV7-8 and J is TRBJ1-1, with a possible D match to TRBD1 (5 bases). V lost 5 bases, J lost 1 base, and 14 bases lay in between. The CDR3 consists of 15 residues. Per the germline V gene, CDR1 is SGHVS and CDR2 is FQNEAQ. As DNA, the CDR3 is TGTGCCAGCAGCCTACAGGACACAGGGAACACTGAAGCTTTCTTT. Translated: CASSLQDTGNTEAFF.